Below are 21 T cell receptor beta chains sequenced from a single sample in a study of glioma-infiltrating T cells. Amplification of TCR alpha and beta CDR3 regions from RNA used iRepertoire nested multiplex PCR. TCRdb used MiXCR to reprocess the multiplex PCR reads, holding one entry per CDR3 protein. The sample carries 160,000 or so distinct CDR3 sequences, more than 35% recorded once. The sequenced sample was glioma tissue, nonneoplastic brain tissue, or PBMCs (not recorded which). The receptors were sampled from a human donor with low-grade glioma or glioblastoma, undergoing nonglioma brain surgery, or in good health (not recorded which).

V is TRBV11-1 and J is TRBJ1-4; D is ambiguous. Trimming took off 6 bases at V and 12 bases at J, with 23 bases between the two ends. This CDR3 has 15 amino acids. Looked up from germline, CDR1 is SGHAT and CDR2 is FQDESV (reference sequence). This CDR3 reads CASREGSGQFGELFF. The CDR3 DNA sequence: TGTGCCAGCAGAGAAGGCTCGGGTCAGTTTGGAGAACTGTTTTTT. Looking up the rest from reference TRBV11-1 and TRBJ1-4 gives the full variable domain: EAEVAQSPRYKITEKSQAVAFWCDPISGHATLYWYRQILGQGPELLVQFQDESVVDDSQLPKDRFSAERLKGVDSTLKIQPAELGDSAMYLCASREGSGQFGELFFGSGTQLSVL.

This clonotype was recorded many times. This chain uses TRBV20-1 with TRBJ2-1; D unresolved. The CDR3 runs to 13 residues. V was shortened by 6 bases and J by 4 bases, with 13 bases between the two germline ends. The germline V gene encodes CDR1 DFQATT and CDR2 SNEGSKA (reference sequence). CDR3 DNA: TGCAGTGCAGAACCGTCGTTGTACAATGAGCAGTTCTTC. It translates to CSAEPSLYNEQFF.

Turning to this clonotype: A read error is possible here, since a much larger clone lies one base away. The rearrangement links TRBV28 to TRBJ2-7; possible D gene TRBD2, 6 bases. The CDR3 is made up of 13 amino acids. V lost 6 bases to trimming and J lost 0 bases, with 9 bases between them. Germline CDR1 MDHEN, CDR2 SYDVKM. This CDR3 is CASRATSSYEQYF. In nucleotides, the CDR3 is TGTGCCAGCAGAGCGACTAGCTCCTACGAGCAGTACTTC.

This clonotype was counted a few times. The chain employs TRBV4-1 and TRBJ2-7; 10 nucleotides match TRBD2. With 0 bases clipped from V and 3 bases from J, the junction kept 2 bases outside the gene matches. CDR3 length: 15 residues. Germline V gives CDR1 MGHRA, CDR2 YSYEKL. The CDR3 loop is CASSQDWTSGYEQYF. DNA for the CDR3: TGCGCCAGCAGCCAAGATTGGACTAGCGGCTACGAGCAGTACTTC.

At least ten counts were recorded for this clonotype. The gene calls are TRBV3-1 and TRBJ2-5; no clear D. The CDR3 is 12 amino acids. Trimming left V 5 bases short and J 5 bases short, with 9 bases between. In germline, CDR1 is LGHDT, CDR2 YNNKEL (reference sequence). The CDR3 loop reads CASSANRETQYF. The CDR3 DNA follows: TGTGCCAGCAGCGCAAATAGGGAGACCCAGTACTTC.

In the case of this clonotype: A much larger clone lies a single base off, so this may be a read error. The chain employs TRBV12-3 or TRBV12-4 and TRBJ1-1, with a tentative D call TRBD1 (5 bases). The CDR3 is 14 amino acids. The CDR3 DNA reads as TGTGCCAGCAGTTACGCGGGGGTGAACACTGGAGCTTTCTTT. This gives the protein CASSYAGVNTGAFF.

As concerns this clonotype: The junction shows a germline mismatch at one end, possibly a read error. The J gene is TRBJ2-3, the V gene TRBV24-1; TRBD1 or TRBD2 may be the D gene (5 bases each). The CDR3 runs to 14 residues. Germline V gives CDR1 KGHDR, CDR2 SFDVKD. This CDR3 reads CATSSGRSKDTQYF. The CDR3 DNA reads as TGTGCCACCTCCTCGGGACGTAGCAAAGATACGCAGTATTTT.

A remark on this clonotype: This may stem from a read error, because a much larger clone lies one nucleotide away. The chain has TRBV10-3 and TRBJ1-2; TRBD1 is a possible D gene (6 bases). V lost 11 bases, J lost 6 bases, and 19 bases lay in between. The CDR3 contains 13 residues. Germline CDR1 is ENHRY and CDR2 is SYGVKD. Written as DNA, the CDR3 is TGTGCCTTCCAGGCTTGGGCAGGGGATGGCTACACCTTC. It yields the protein CAFQAWAGDGYTF.

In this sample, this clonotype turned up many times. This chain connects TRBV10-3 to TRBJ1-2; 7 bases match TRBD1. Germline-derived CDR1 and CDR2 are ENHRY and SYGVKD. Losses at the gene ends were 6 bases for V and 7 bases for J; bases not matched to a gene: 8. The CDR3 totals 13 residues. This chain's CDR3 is CAISTGDVPGYTF. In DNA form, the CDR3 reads TGTGCCATCAGCACAGGGGACGTTCCTGGCTACACCTTC.

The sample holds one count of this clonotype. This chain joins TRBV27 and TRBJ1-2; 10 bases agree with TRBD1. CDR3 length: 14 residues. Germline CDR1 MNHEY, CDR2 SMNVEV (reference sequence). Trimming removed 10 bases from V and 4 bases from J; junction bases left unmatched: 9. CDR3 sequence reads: CATRGTGEFYGYTF. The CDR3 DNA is TGTGCCACCAGGGGGACAGGGGAATTCTATGGCTACACCTTC.

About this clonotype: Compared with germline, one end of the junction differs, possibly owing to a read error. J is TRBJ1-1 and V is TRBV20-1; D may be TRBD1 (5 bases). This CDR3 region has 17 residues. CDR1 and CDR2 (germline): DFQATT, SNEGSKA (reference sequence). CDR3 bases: TGCAGTGCTAGAGACCCGTGGGGAAAAACCGGGGGGACTGAAGCTCTCTTT. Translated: CSARDPWGKTGGTEALF.

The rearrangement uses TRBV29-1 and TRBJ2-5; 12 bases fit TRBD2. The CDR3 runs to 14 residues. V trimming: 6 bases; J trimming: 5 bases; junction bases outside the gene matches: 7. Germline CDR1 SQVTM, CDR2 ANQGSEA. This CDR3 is CSVATSGSRETQYF. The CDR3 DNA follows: TGCAGCGTGGCGACTAGCGGGAGCAGGGAGACCCAGTACTTC.

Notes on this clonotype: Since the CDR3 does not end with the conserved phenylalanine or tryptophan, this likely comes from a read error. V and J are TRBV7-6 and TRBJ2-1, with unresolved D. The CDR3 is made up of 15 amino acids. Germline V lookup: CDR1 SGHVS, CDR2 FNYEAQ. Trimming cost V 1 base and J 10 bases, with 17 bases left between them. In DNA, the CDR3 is TGTGCCAGCAGCTTAGGACCCGACGCAAACTACGAGCAGTTCCTC. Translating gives CASSLGPDANYEQFL.

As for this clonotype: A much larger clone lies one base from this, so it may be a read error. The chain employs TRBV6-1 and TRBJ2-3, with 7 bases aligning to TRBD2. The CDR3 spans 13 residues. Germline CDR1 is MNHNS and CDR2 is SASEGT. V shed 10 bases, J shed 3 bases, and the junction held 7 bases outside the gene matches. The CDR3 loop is CAIMDSGTDTQYF. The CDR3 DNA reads TGTGCCATCATGGATAGCGGGACAGATACGCAGTATTTT.

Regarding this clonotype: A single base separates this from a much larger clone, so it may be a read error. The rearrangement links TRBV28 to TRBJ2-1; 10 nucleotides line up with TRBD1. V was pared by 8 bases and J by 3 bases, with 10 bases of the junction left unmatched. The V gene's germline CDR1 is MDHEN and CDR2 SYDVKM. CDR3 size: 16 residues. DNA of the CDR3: TGTGCCAGCGGGGACAGGGGCGAGCGGTACTACAATGAGCAGTTCTTC. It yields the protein CASGDRGERYYNEQFF.

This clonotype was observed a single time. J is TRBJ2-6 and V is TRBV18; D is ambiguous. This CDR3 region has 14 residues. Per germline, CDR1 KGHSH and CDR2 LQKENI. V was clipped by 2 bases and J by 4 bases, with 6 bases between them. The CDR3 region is CASSPSEGANVLTF. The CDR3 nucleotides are TGTGCCAGCTCACCAAGTGAAGGGGCCAACGTCCTGACTTTC.

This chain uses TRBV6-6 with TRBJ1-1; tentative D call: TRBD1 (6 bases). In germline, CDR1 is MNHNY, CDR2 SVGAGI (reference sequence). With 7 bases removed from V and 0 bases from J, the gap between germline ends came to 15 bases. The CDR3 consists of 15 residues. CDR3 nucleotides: TGTGCCAGCAATACGTCGGACAGCTTGAACACTGAAGCTTTCTTT. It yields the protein CASNTSDSLNTEAFF.

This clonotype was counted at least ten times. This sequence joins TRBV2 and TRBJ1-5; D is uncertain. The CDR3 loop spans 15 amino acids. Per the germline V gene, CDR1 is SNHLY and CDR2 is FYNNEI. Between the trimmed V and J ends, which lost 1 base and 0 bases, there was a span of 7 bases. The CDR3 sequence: CASSEVLYSNQPQHF. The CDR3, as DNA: TGTGCCAGCAGTGAAGTTCTATATAGCAATCAGCCCCAGCATTTT.

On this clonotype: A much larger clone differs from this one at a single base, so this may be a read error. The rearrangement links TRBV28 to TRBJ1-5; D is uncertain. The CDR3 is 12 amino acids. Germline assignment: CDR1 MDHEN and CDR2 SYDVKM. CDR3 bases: TGTGCCAGCAGTTTATTTGATCATCCCCAGCATTTT. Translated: CASSLFDHPQHF. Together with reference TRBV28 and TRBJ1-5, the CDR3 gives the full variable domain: DVKVTQSSRYLVKRTGEKVFLECVQDMDHENMFWYRQDPGLGLRLIYFSYDVKMKEKGDIPEGYSVSREKKERFSLILESASTNQTSMYLCASSLFDHPQHFGDGTRLSIL.

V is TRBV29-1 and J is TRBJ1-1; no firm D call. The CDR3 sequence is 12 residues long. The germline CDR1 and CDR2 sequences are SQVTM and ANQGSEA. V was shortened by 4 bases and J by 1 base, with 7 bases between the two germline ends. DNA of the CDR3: TGCAGCGTTGGCAAGGCGAACACTGAAGCTTTCTTT. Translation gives CSVGKANTEAFF.

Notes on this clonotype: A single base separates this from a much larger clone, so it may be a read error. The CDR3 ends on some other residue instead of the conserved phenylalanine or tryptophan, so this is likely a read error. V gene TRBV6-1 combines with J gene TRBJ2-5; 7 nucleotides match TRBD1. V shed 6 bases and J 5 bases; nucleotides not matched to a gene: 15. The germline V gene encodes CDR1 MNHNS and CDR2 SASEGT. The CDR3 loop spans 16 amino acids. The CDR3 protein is CASSPDRLRDGETQYL. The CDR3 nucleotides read TGTGCCAGCAGCCCGGACAGGCTACGTGACGGGGAGACCCAGTACCTC.